The 2 T cell receptor beta chains below come from one sample, sequenced in a study of T cells in tuberculosis. Produced via immunoSEQ multiplex PCR; TCRdb's table is partial and in-frame only. Among around 30,000 clones listed, more than 85% were seen once. The time point was: new active TB diagnosis, blood taken before or within 7 days of starting treatment. This specimen consisted of PBMCs, obtained at tuberculosis diagnosis. The source is an adult with tuberculosis.

V is TRBV19 and J is TRBJ2-2; 8 nucleotides agree with TRBD1. This CDR3 region has 16 residues. The germline gives CDR1 LNHDA, CDR2 SQIVND (reference sequence). Losses at the gene ends were 3 bases for V and 1 base for J; bases not matched to a gene: 4. CDR3 coding DNA: TGTGCCAGTAGTATTACCGGGACAGGGAACACCGGGGAGCTGTTTTTT. This translates into CASSITGTGNTGELFF.

The rearrangement links TRBV2 to TRBJ2-6; 7 bases are a match to TRBD2. The CDR3 is 16 amino acids. V gave up 2 bases and J gave up 0 bases; unmatched junction bases: 1. CDR1 and CDR2 from the germline V gene are SNHLY and FYNNEI. In nucleotides, the CDR3 is TGTGCCAGCAGTGAACAGCGGGGCTCTGGGGCCAACGTCCTGACTTTC. It is translated as CASSEQRGSGANVLTF.